The clone carrying this TCR beta chain has at least ten counts. A second PCR, run for about 7 to 11 cycles, used a sample-barcoded 5' primer plus a J-beta primer mix. Using its own MiXCR run on the 5' RACE reads, TCRdb lists one record per CDR3 protein. The sample records approximately 1.5 million distinct CDR3 sequences, about 31% being singletons. CDR3 length: 14 residues. The V gene's germline CDR1 is MNHNY and CDR2 SVGAGI (reference sequence). Trimming pared 0 bases from V and 5 bases from J, leaving 10 bases between. The sample belongs to a study of blood T cells in healthy people across ages. The clonotype comes from a woman in her twenties or thirties in good health. V and J are TRBV6-6 and TRBJ1-1, with D perhaps matching TRBD1 (5 bases). The sequenced material came from blood. The CDR3 loop reads CASSYSNKGTEAFF. CDR3 DNA: TGTGCCAGCAGTTACTCGAACAAGGGGACTGAAGCTTTCTTT.